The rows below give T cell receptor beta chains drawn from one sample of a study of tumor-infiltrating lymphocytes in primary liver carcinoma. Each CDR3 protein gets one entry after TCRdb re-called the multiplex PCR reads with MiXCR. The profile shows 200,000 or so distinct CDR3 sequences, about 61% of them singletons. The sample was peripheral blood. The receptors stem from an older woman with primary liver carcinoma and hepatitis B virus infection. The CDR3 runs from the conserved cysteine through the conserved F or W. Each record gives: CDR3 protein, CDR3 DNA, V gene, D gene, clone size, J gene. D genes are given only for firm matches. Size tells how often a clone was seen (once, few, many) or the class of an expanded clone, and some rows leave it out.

cdr3_aa: CASSRTGATIEQYF
cdr3_nt: TGTGCCAGCAGCCGGACAGGGGCCACTATCGAGCAGTACTTC
v_call: TRBV11-3
d_call: TRBD1
clone_size: -
j_call: TRBJ2-7

cdr3_aa: CASSLASASYEQFF
cdr3_nt: TGTGCCAGCAGCCTAGCGAGTGCTTCTTATGAGCAGTTCTTC
v_call: TRBV6-6
d_call: -
clone_size: -
j_call: TRBJ2-1

cdr3_aa: CASSLTVQGTHEAEAFF
cdr3_nt: TGCGCCAGCAGCTTGACAGTGCAGGGGACCCACGAAGCTGAAGCTTTCTTT
v_call: TRBV5-1
d_call: -
clone_size: once
j_call: TRBJ1-1

cdr3_aa: CASSWGGQGTDTQYF
cdr3_nt: TGTGCCAGCAGCTGGGGAGGGCAGGGCACAGATACGCAGTATTTT
v_call: TRBV11-3
d_call: TRBD2
clone_size: many
j_call: TRBJ2-3

cdr3_aa: CASSRGQTGICEQYF
cdr3_nt: TGCGCCAGCAGCCGGGGACAGACCGGGATATGCGAGCAGTACTTC
v_call: TRBV5-1
d_call: TRBD1
clone_size: -
j_call: TRBJ2-7

cdr3_aa: CASSRRDRGGYGYTF
cdr3_nt: TGCGCCAGCAGCCGCCGGGACAGGGGGGGGTATGGCTACACCTTC
v_call: TRBV4-1
d_call: TRBD1
clone_size: -
j_call: TRBJ1-2

cdr3_aa: CTSRRGGDNSYEQYF
cdr3_nt: TGTACCAGCAGGAGAGGGGGCGACAACTCCTACGAGCAGTACTTC
v_call: TRBV14
d_call: TRBD1
clone_size: -
j_call: TRBJ2-7

cdr3_aa: CVSGLGGGEGNEQFF
cdr3_nt: TGTGTCAGCGGCCTGGGGGGGGGTGAGGGCAATGAGCAGTTCTTT
v_call: TRBV11-3
d_call: TRBD2
clone_size: -
j_call: TRBJ2-1

cdr3_aa: CATEASPDGYTF
cdr3_nt: TGTGCCACCGAGGCATCTCCGGATGGCTACACCTTC
v_call: TRBV10-3
d_call: -
clone_size: -
j_call: TRBJ1-2

cdr3_aa: CASSFVQGGQPQHF
cdr3_nt: TGTGCCAGCAGTTTCGTTCAGGGTGGCCAGCCCCAGCATTTT
v_call: TRBV12-3/TRBV12-4
d_call: -
clone_size: many
j_call: TRBJ1-5

cdr3_aa: CASSLDRRDSHNEQFF
cdr3_nt: TGTGCCAGCAGCTTAGATCGCCGGGACAGTCATAATGAGCAGTTCTTC
v_call: TRBV11-3
d_call: TRBD1
clone_size: -
j_call: TRBJ2-1

cdr3_aa: CASSLDRYEQFF
cdr3_nt: TGCGCCAGCAGCTTGGACAGATATGAGCAGTTCTTC
v_call: TRBV5-1
d_call: -
clone_size: -
j_call: TRBJ2-1

cdr3_aa: CASSFSLVDTQYF
cdr3_nt: TGTGCCAGCAGCTTCTCCTTAGTAGATACGCAGTATTTT
v_call: TRBV11-2
d_call: -
clone_size: -
j_call: TRBJ2-3

cdr3_aa: CASSYYMGLAGGYEQFF
cdr3_nt: TGTGCCAGCAGTTACTATATGGGACTAGCGGGAGGTTATGAGCAGTTCTTC
v_call: TRBV6-5
d_call: TRBD2
clone_size: -
j_call: TRBJ2-1

cdr3_aa: CASSFQTNTEAFF
cdr3_nt: TGTGCCAGTAGCTTCCAGACGAACACTGAAGCTTTCTTT
v_call: TRBV7-3
d_call: -
clone_size: -
j_call: TRBJ1-1

cdr3_aa: CASSGGQVGNQPQHF
cdr3_nt: TGTGCCAGCAGTGGCGGACAGGTTGGGAATCAGCCCCAGCATTTT
v_call: TRBV6-1
d_call: TRBD1
clone_size: many
j_call: TRBJ1-5

cdr3_aa: CASSGPGPLDEQFF
cdr3_nt: TGTGCCAGCAGTGGACCGGGACCCCTCGATGAGCAGTTCTTC
v_call: TRBV6-5
d_call: -
clone_size: many
j_call: TRBJ2-1

cdr3_aa: CASESGQGGEQYF
cdr3_nt: TGTGCCAGTGAATCAGGGCAGGGGGGCGAGCAGTACTTC
v_call: TRBV6-6
d_call: -
clone_size: many
j_call: TRBJ2-7

cdr3_aa: CSTGASWEQYF
cdr3_nt: TGCAGCACTGGGGCTAGTTGGGAGCAGTACTTC
v_call: TRBV29-1
d_call: -
clone_size: -
j_call: TRBJ2-7

cdr3_aa: CASGPSSYEQYF
cdr3_nt: TGTGCCAGCGGCCCGAGTTCCTACGAGCAGTACTTC
v_call: TRBV11-2
d_call: -
clone_size: -
j_call: TRBJ2-7

cdr3_aa: CACSDRGASGNEQFF
cdr3_nt: TGTGCCTGCAGCGACCGCGGGGCTTCAGGGAATGAGCAGTTCTTC
v_call: TRBV11-1
d_call: -
clone_size: -
j_call: TRBJ2-1

cdr3_aa: CASCLGVRAGGLSDTQYF
cdr3_nt: TGTGCCAGCTGCTTAGGTGTTCGGGCGGGAGGTCTGTCAGATACGCAGTATTTT
v_call: TRBV11-2
d_call: TRBD2
clone_size: -
j_call: TRBJ2-3

cdr3_aa: CASIPVGEKADLYNEQFF
cdr3_nt: TGTGCCAGCATCCCCGTAGGTGAAAAAGCAGACCTCTACAATGAGCAGTTCTTC
v_call: TRBV11-2
d_call: -
clone_size: -
j_call: TRBJ2-1

cdr3_aa: CASGTSALDTQYF
cdr3_nt: TGTGCCAGCGGGACTAGCGCACTGGATACGCAGTATTTT
v_call: TRBV7-3
d_call: TRBD2
clone_size: few
j_call: TRBJ2-3

cdr3_aa: CASSLYATNEKLFF
cdr3_nt: TGCGCCAGCAGCTTGTATGCAACTAATGAAAAACTGTTTTTT
v_call: TRBV5-1
d_call: -
clone_size: -
j_call: TRBJ1-4

cdr3_aa: CASTRTGASYEQYF
cdr3_nt: TGTGCCAGCACCCGGACAGGAGCCTCCTACGAGCAGTACTTC
v_call: TRBV6-5
d_call: TRBD1
clone_size: many
j_call: TRBJ2-7

cdr3_aa: CASSCGHGGNQPQHF
cdr3_nt: TGTGCCAGCAGCTGTGGACATGGGGGCAATCAGCCCCAGCATTTT
v_call: TRBV6-1
d_call: -
clone_size: -
j_call: TRBJ1-5

cdr3_aa: CVSSIGTGGYEQYF
cdr3_nt: TGTGTCAGCAGTATAGGGACAGGGGGCTACGAGCAGTACTTC
v_call: TRBV12-3/TRBV12-4
d_call: TRBD1
clone_size: -
j_call: TRBJ2-7

cdr3_aa: CAWRDYRGLGF
cdr3_nt: TGTGCCTGGAGGGATTACAGGGGGCTCGGATTC
v_call: TRBV30
d_call: TRBD1
clone_size: -
j_call: TRBJ2-5

cdr3_aa: CARNRGGEQFF
cdr3_nt: TGTGCCAGGAACAGGGGAGGTGAGCAGTTCTTC
v_call: TRBV19
d_call: -
clone_size: many
j_call: TRBJ2-1

cdr3_aa: CVSSRTWTGTDTQYF
cdr3_nt: TGTGTCAGCAGTCGAACTTGGACAGGCACAGATACGCAGTATTTT
v_call: TRBV11-2
d_call: -
clone_size: -
j_call: TRBJ2-3

cdr3_aa: CASSTTSGAKEQFF
cdr3_nt: TGTGCCAGCAGCACTACCTCGGGGGCCAAAGAGCAGTTCTTC
v_call: TRBV7-9
d_call: -
clone_size: -
j_call: TRBJ2-1

cdr3_aa: CASSLLRWRTRLEHYF
cdr3_nt: TGTGCCAGCAGCTTATTACGATGGAGGACTAGGTTAGAGCACTACTTC
v_call: TRBV11-2
d_call: TRBD2
clone_size: -
j_call: TRBJ2-7

cdr3_aa: CASSSYRGRHAHGYTF
cdr3_nt: TGTGCCAGTAGCTCTTACAGGGGGCGTCACGCCCATGGCTACACCTTC
v_call: TRBV11-2
d_call: TRBD1
clone_size: once
j_call: TRBJ1-2

cdr3_aa: CASSFSAIRYNEQFF
cdr3_nt: TGTGCCAGCAGTTTTTCGGCAATCCGCTACAATGAGCAGTTCTTC
v_call: TRBV12-3/TRBV12-4
d_call: -
clone_size: many
j_call: TRBJ2-1

cdr3_aa: CASSHSVVKRDEQYF
cdr3_nt: TGCGCCAGCAGCCACTCGGTAGTTAAGAGGGACGAGCAGTACTTC
v_call: TRBV4-1
d_call: -
clone_size: many
j_call: TRBJ2-7

cdr3_aa: CSWVGRGVGETQYF
cdr3_nt: TGCAGCTGGGTTGGACGGGGCGTGGGAGAGACCCAGTACTTC
v_call: TRBV29-1
d_call: -
clone_size: -
j_call: TRBJ2-5